What follows are 27 T cell receptor beta chains derived from one specimen sequenced in a study of cytomegalovirus exposure and HLA in healthy donors. PCR primers comprised 60 Vbeta and 13 Jbeta primers. Some clones are missing from TCRdb's copy, which holds only in-frame ones; the method was immunoSEQ multiplex PCR. The sample has fewer than 85,000 clones. Source material: PBMCs. These receptors were collected from a woman in her thirties or forties in good health and CMV-seropositive.

The chain joins TRBV19 to TRBJ1-1, with 10 bases fitting TRBD1. Germline V gene sequence: CDR1 LNHDA, CDR2 SQIVND (reference sequence). With V trimmed by 5 bases and J by 0 bases, 6 bases remained unmatched. CDR3 size: 16 residues. The DNA of the CDR3 is TGTGCCAGTAGTGTTCGGACAGGGGGGATGAACACTGAAGCTTTCTTT. Translating gives CASSVRTGGMNTEAFF.

The rearrangement uses TRBV7-8 and TRBJ1-1; D unresolved. Germline CDR1 is SGHVS and CDR2 is FQNEAQ. CDR3 length: 16 residues. With 0 bases removed from V and 0 bases from J, the gap between germline ends came to 11 bases. In nucleotides, the CDR3 is TGTGCCAGCAGCTTAGCTATGGAGGCAATGAACACTGAAGCTTTCTTT. This sequence encodes CASSLAMEAMNTEAFF.

The rearrangement uses TRBV7-9 and TRBJ1-1, with no clear D. This CDR3 contains 15 residues. Germline CDR1 reads SEHNR; CDR2 reads FQNEAQ (reference sequence). Trimming removed 3 bases from V and 3 bases from J, with 14 bases in between. The CDR3 protein is CASSLRGGLDTEAFF. The CDR3, as DNA: TGTGCCAGCAGCTTGCGGGGAGGATTGGACACTGAAGCTTTCTTT. The full variable domain, with the rest looked up from reference TRBV7-9 and TRBJ1-1, is DTGVSQNPRHKITKRGQNVTFRCDPISEHNRLYWYRQTLGQGPEFLTYFQNEAQLEKSRLLSDRFSAERPKGSFSTLEIQRTEQGDSAMYLCASSLRGGLDTEAFFGQGTRLTVV.

This chain connects TRBV6-1 to TRBJ2-5, with D maybe TRBD2 (6 bases). The CDR3 has 14 residues. Germline CDR1 is MNHNS and CDR2 is SASEGT. The V end lost 4 bases, the J end lost 9 bases, and 18 bases lay between the germline ends. The CDR3 DNA reads as TGTGCCAGCAGTGCGGGAGTTTTGTCGGAGGCCCAGTACTTC. Translated, it gives CASSAGVLSEAQYF.

The J gene is TRBJ1-1, the V gene TRBV7-2; D not resolved. CDR1 is SGHTA, CDR2 FQGNSA, per germline. CDR3 length: 12 residues. Deletions cut 1 base from V and 8 bases from J, with 8 bases between. The CDR3 sequence: CASSLVGREAFF. The CDR3 nucleotides are TGTGCCAGCAGCTTAGTAGGCAGGGAAGCTTTCTTT. The variable domain in full, with the rest retrieved from reference TRBV7-2 and TRBJ1-1, is GAGVSQSPSNKVTEKGKDVELRCDPISGHTALYWYRQSLGQGLEFLIYFQGNSAPDKSGLPSDRFSAERTGGSVSTLTIQRTQQEDSAVYLCASSLVGREAFFGQGTRLTVV.

This chain joins TRBV19 and TRBJ2-1, with 8 bases matching TRBD2. CDR1 is LNHDA and CDR2 is SQIVND in the germline V gene (reference sequence). The CDR3 contains 14 residues. V gave up 2 bases and J gave up 9 bases; unmatched junction bases: 6. The CDR3 protein is CASSIRAGVGEQFF. CDR3 DNA: TGTGCCAGTAGTATAAGAGCGGGGGTCGGTGAGCAGTTCTTC.

The DNA of the CDR3 is TGTGCCAGCTCACCGCCTTCCGCGGGCCCTGGAACCCAGTACTTC. Encoded protein: CASSPPSAGPGTQYF. The chain carries TRBV18 and TRBJ2-5; D might be TRBD2 (5 bases). Per germline, CDR1 KGHSH and CDR2 LQKENI. Deletions cut 3 bases from V and 8 bases from J, with 19 bases between. The CDR3 consists of 15 residues.

The V call is TRBV2, the J call TRBJ2-2, with a tentative D call TRBD2 (6 bases). CDR3 length: 17 residues. Germline V gene sequence: CDR1 SNHLY, CDR2 FYNNEI. Trimming removed 3 bases from V and 1 base from J, with 15 bases in between. Here the CDR3 reads CASSDRLATVNTGELFF. The CDR3 bases are TGTGCCAGCAGTGATCGTCTAGCGACTGTGAACACCGGGGAGCTGTTTTTT.

This CDR3 is CASSPVAGGSYNEQFF. Written as DNA, the CDR3 is TGTGCCAGCTCACCAGTAGCGGGGGGATCCTACAATGAGCAGTTCTTC. V is TRBV18 and J is TRBJ2-1; 10 bases are a match to TRBD2. Germline trimming cut 2 bases from V and 1 base from J; bases unmatched to any gene: 2. This CDR3 region has 16 residues. Germline CDR1 and CDR2: KGHSH and LQKENI. The whole variable domain, remainder taken from reference TRBV18 and TRBJ2-1, is NAGVMQNPRHLVRRRGQEARLRCSPMKGHSHVYWYRQLPEEGLKFMVYLQKENIIDESGMPKERFSAEFPKEGPSILRIQQVVRGDSAAYFCASSPVAGGSYNEQFFGPGTRLTVL.

With regard to this clone: One junction end disagrees with the germline gene, perhaps due to a read error. The gene calls are TRBV6-5 and TRBJ2-5; D not resolved. This CDR3 region has 13 residues. Germline values: CDR1 MNHEY, CDR2 SVGAGI. The CDR3 is CASSYSPAEAQYF. CDR3 DNA sequence: TGTGCCAGCAGTTACTCCCCGGCAGAGGCCCAGTACTTC.

This rearrangement joins TRBV9 to TRBJ1-1; TRBD1 agrees at 7 bases. V lost 0 bases and J lost 2; bases outside the gene matches: 7. Germline lookup yields CDR1 SGDLS and CDR2 YYNGEE. The CDR3 is 16 amino acids. The DNA for the CDR3 is TGTGCCAGCAGCGTAGACCCCGGGACAGCAAACACTGAAGCTTTCTTT. Translating it yields CASSVDPGTANTEAFF. The entire variable domain, with the rest obtained from reference TRBV9 and TRBJ1-1, is as follows: DSGVTQTPKHLITATGQRVTLRCSPRSGDLSVYWYQQSLDQGLQFLIQYYNGEERAKGNILERFSAQQFPDLHSELNLSSLELGDSALYFCASSVDPGTANTEAFFGQGTRLTVV.

The chain couples TRBV6-1 to TRBJ1-4, with TRBD1 identical over 7 bases. Trimming cost V 4 bases and J 8 bases; bases outside gene matches: 7. CDR1 and CDR2 (germline): MNHNS, SASEGT. CDR3 length equals 14 residues. The DNA of the CDR3 is TGTGCCAGCAGTGGAGACAGGGTGGGGGAAAAACTGTTTTTT. Translation gives CASSGDRVGEKLFF.

The V and J genes are TRBV7-8 and TRBJ2-7; no clear D. The CDR3 has 13 amino acids. Germline V gene sequence: CDR1 SGHVS, CDR2 FQNEAQ. The V end was cut by 1 base, the J end by 4 bases, with 8 bases between. The CDR3 DNA reads TGTGCCAGCAGCTTAGTACTGATTTACGAGCAGTACTTC. The encoded protein is CASSLVLIYEQYF.

The chain links TRBV6-5 to TRBJ1-1; 8 positions agree with TRBD1. The CDR3 runs 13 residues. With V trimmed by 10 bases and J by 4 bases, 8 bases remained unmatched. The V gene's germline CDR1 is MNHEY and CDR2 SVGAGI. This CDR3 is CANRQGSRTEAFF. For the CDR3, the DNA is TGTGCCAACCGACAGGGGAGTCGCACTGAAGCTTTCTTT.

The chain employs TRBV19 and TRBJ1-1; 7 bases are shared with TRBD1. Trimming at V came to 6 bases and at J to 3 bases, leaving 7 bases not matched to a gene. This CDR3 spans 14 amino acids. Germline V lookup: CDR1 LNHDA, CDR2 SQIVND (reference sequence). The CDR3 coding sequence is TGTGCCAGTAGGAACAGGGGAGGAGACACTGAAGCTTTCTTT. Protein sequence: CASRNRGGDTEAFF.

This chain joins TRBV19 and TRBJ1-5, with D possibly matching TRBD1 (5 bases). CDR3 length equals 13 residues. V shed 3 bases and J shed 6 bases, with 9 bases lying between them. The germline CDR1 and CDR2 sequences are LNHDA and SQIVND (reference sequence). The CDR3 protein is CASSMGGGQPQHF. In nucleotides, the CDR3 is TGTGCCAGTAGTATGGGGGGGGGTCAGCCCCAGCATTTT. The full variable domain, rest sourced from reference TRBV19 and TRBJ1-5, is DGGITQSPKYLFRKEGQNVTLSCEQNLNHDAMYWYRQDPGQGLRLIYYSQIVNDFQKGDIAEGYSVSREKKESFPLTVTSAQKNPTAFYLCASSMGGGQPQHFGDGTRLSIL.

V is TRBV5-5 and J is TRBJ2-5, with a tentative D call TRBD1 (5 bases). There are 15 residues in the CDR3. V was shortened by 4 bases and J by 3 bases, with 16 bases between the two germline ends. CDR1 and CDR2 from the germline V gene are SGHKS and YYEKEE (reference sequence). CDR3 loop: CASSLQGIREETQYF. In DNA form, the CDR3 reads TGTGCCAGCAGCCTTCAGGGAATCAGGGAAGAGACCCAGTACTTC.

V gene TRBV18 combines with J gene TRBJ2-3; D unclear. Trimming left V 3 bases short and J 5 bases short, with 12 bases between. The CDR3 loop spans 14 amino acids. The germline CDR1 and CDR2 sequences are KGHSH and LQKENI. The CDR3 loop reads CASSPLSGVDTQYF. The CDR3 DNA reads TGTGCCAGCTCACCCCTGTCAGGTGTAGATACGCAGTATTTT.

V and J are TRBV5-8 and TRBJ1-2; D call uncertain. The CDR3 consists of 12 residues. Germline V gene lookup returns CDR1 SGHTS and CDR2 YDEGEE. V gave up 0 bases and J gave up 5 bases, with 5 bases separating them. Written as DNA, the CDR3 is TGTGCCAGCAGCTTGGTCTCGTATGGCTACACCTTC. Translation gives CASSLVSYGYTF. Filled out from reference TRBV5-8 and TRBJ1-2, the complete variable domain reads EAGVTQSPTHLIKTRGQQATLRCSPISGHTSVYWYQQALGLGLQFLLWYDEGEERNRGNFPPRFSGRQFPNYSSELNVNALELEDSALYLCASSLVSYGYTFGSGTRLTVV.

This chain links TRBV30 with TRBJ1-2; 9 bases agree with TRBD1. Germline loops: CDR1 GTSNPN, CDR2 SVGIG (reference sequence). V lost 0 bases and J lost 7; bases outside the gene matches: 3. This CDR3 contains 13 residues. DNA of the CDR3: TGTGCCTGGAGTGTACAGGGGGCTGGTGGCTACACCTTC. It codes for CAWSVQGAGGYTF.

This chain connects TRBV6-4 to TRBJ1-1, with D perhaps matching TRBD1 (5 bases). V was shortened by 0 bases and J by 1 base, with 9 bases between the two germline ends. Germline V gene lookup returns CDR1 MRHNA and CDR2 SNTAGT. This CDR3 is 15 amino acids long. CDR3 nucleotides: TGTGCCAGCAGTGACTCGGCGGGGCCGAACACTGAAGCTTTCTTT. This sequence encodes CASSDSAGPNTEAFF.

The CDR3 region has the DNA TGTGCCAGTAGCCCACGGGACTCTGGAAACACCATATATTTT. Its translation is CASSPRDSGNTIYF. The V call is TRBV19, the J call TRBJ1-3; no firm D call. Trimming cost V 6 bases and J 0 bases, with 9 bases left between them. This CDR3 contains 14 residues. Germline CDR1 and CDR2: LNHDA and SQIVND (reference sequence).

In nucleotides, the CDR3 is TGTGCCAGCAGCTTGCTTGTCCCGGAGGTCACCGGGGAGCTGTTTTTT. Encoded protein: CASSLLVPEVTGELFF. V and J are TRBV5-6 and TRBJ2-2, with D possibly matching TRBD2 (5 bases). The CDR3 is 16 amino acids. Germline V CDR1 and CDR2: SGHDT, YYEEEE. Trimming took 1 base from V and 4 from J, leaving 14 bases between them.

V is TRBV28 and J is TRBJ2-7; no clear D. Germline lookup yields CDR1 MDHEN and CDR2 SYDVKM. CDR3 length: 12 residues. Trimming took 4 bases from V and 1 from J, leaving 5 bases between them. The DNA for the CDR3 is TGTGCCAGCAGTTCTAGATCCTACGAGCAGTACTTC. It translates to CASSSRSYEQYF.

CDR3 coding DNA: TGTGCCAGCAGCTGGGGGACTAGGGTCGAGCAGTACTTC. The encoded protein is CASSWGTRVEQYF. This chain uses TRBV5-4 with TRBJ2-7; 8 bases are shared with TRBD2. The germline V gene has CDR1 SGHNT and CDR2 YYREEE (reference sequence). The V gene end was trimmed by 3 bases and the J gene end by 6 bases; junction bases not matched to a gene: 5. The CDR3 loop spans 13 amino acids. Complete variable domain (other parts from reference TRBV5-4 and TRBJ2-7): ETGVTQSPTHLIKTRGQQVTLRCSSQSGHNTVSWYQQALGQGPQFIFQYYREEENGRGNFPPRFSGLQFPNYSSELNVNALELDDSALYLCASSWGTRVEQYFGPGTRLTVT.

This chain connects TRBV19 to TRBJ2-1; TRBD2 aligns across 7 bases. V trimming: 2 bases; J trimming: 5 bases; junction bases outside the gene matches: 9. Germline CDR1 LNHDA, CDR2 SQIVND (reference sequence). The CDR3 contains 16 residues. CDR3 bases: TGTGCCAGTAGTATAAGGGCGGGAGTGGCCCACAATGAGCAGTTCTTC. Residues: CASSIRAGVAHNEQFF.

This chain connects TRBV7-2 to TRBJ2-7; 9 bases match TRBD2. With V trimmed by 5 bases and J by 5 bases, 10 bases remained unmatched. Germline V gene sequence: CDR1 SGHTA, CDR2 FQGNSA. This CDR3 contains 15 residues. The CDR3 loop reads CASSVDSGSFDEQYF. The CDR3 nucleotides read TGTGCCAGCAGCGTAGATAGCGGGAGTTTCGACGAGCAGTACTTC.